Below, 18 T cell receptor beta chains from the same sample are listed, as sequenced in a study of blood T cells in healthy people across ages. For the second PCR, which ran for about 6 to 11 cycles, a sample-barcoded 5' primer and a J-beta primer mix were used. TCRdb recomputed calls from the 5' RACE reads with MiXCR, one row per CDR3 protein. The sample consists of about 1.8 million distinct CDR3 sequences, about 50% of them appearing once. Sequences were obtained from blood. All receptors derive from a woman aged 40-49 years in good health.

This sequence joins TRBV7-3 and TRBJ1-2; tentative D call: TRBD1 (6 bases). The CDR3 extends over 13 amino acids. Germline-derived CDR1 and CDR2 are SGHTA and FQGTGA. With 5 bases removed from V and 7 bases from J, the gap between germline ends came to 14 bases. The CDR3 here is CASSARRGSGYTF. CDR3 nucleotide sequence: TGTGCCAGCAGCGCCCGCAGGGGTAGTGGCTACACCTTC.

On this clonotype itself: The junction departs from the called germline gene at one end, perhaps through a read error. The gene calls are TRBV27 and TRBJ1-2, with a tentative D call TRBD1 (5 bases). The CDR3 is made up of 16 amino acids. Germline V gives CDR1 MNHEY, CDR2 SMNVEV (reference sequence). The DNA for the CDR3 is TGTGCCAGCAGTGAATCCCTCGGGGGTTCTAACTATGGCAACACCTTC. It codes for CASSESLGGSNYGNTF.

V gene TRBV5-1 combines with J gene TRBJ1-4; 8 nucleotides line up with TRBD1. Per germline, CDR1 SGHRS and CDR2 YFSETQ. With 2 bases clipped from V and 10 bases from J, the junction kept 7 bases outside the gene matches. The CDR3 runs to 14 residues. The CDR3 sequence is CASSFGTGGGKLFF. Written as DNA, the CDR3 is TGCGCCAGCAGCTTCGGGACAGGAGGGGGAAAACTGTTTTTT.

The J gene is TRBJ2-5, the V gene TRBV24-1; 8 positions agree with TRBD1. The germline V gene encodes CDR1 KGHDR and CDR2 SFDVKD. J lost 5 bases, V lost 4 bases, and 8 bases had no gene match. This CDR3 has 15 amino acids. The CDR3 loop reads CATSDPTGEYETQYF. CDR3 nucleotides: TGTGCCACCAGTGACCCGACAGGGGAATACGAGACCCAGTACTTC.

This clonotype appeared a few times. V gene TRBV13 combines with J gene TRBJ2-3, with unresolved D. V was cut by 7 bases and J by 1 base, with 6 bases left in between. Germline CDR1 and CDR2: PRHDT and FYEKMQ (reference sequence). The CDR3 has 12 amino acids. CDR3 DNA: TGTGCCAGCAATCTAGGCACAGATACGCAGTATTTT. Translating gives CASNLGTDTQYF. Using reference TRBV13 and TRBJ2-3 for the parts outside the CDR3, the full variable domain is AAGVIQSPRHLIKEKRETATLKCYPIPRHDTVYWYQQGPGQDPQFLISFYEKMQSDKGSIPDRFSAQQFSDYHSELNMSSLELGDSALYFCASNLGTDTQYFGPGTRLTVL.

This clonotype has just a few counts. V is TRBV3-1 and J is TRBJ1-4; D remains ambiguous. The V end was cut by 8 bases, the J end by 7 bases, with 8 bases between. Germline V gene sequence: CDR1 LGHDT, CDR2 YNNKEL (reference sequence). CDR3 size: 11 residues. The CDR3 protein is CASLSGEKLFF. The CDR3, as DNA: TGTGCCAGCCTAAGTGGTGAAAAACTGTTTTTT.

This rearrangement joins TRBV20-1 to TRBJ2-4; no definite D call. TRBJ2-5 matches the DNA end more closely, so the J call is doubtful. The CDR3 is made up of 13 amino acids. From germline, CDR1 is DFQATT and CDR2 SNEGSKA (reference sequence). The CDR3 DNA reads as TGCAGTGCTAGGACGTGGGGAATGGAGACCCAGTACTTC. This sequence encodes CSARTWGMETQYF.

The rearrangement uses TRBV5-5 and TRBJ2-5, with 8 bases lining up with TRBD1. The V gene end was trimmed by 0 bases and the J gene end by 5 bases; junction bases not matched to a gene: 6. This CDR3 contains 15 residues. Per the germline V gene, CDR1 is SGHKS and CDR2 is YYEKEE (reference sequence). The CDR3 DNA sequence: TGTGCCAGCAGCTTGGTGCGCAGGGGGCATGAGACCCAGTACTTC. It codes for CASSLVRRGHETQYF.

The chain carries TRBV6-5 and TRBJ2-1; 11 positions agree with TRBD1. CDR3 size: 15 residues. Unmatched junction bases numbered 7, after V lost 5 bases and J lost 7 bases. Germline V gene sequence: CDR1 MNHEY, CDR2 SVGAGI. This CDR3 is CASSADRGRVNEQFF. CDR3 nucleotides: TGTGCCAGCAGTGCGGACAGGGGGCGGGTTAATGAGCAGTTCTTC.

This CDR3 reads CASSSEAGGNTDTQYF. In nucleotides, the CDR3 is TGTGCCAGCAGCTCAGAAGCGGGGGGAAACACAGATACGCAGTATTTT. The chain uses TRBV7-9 and TRBJ2-3; 9 bases match TRBD2. V was pared by 4 bases and J by 2 bases, with 7 bases of the junction left unmatched. Germline V gene sequence: CDR1 SEHNR, CDR2 FQNEAQ (reference sequence). There are 16 residues in the CDR3.

The CDR3 region is CASRGTGTSSWGEQYF. The CDR3 DNA reads TGTGCCAGCAGGGGGACCGGGACTAGCAGTTGGGGTGAGCAGTACTTC. V and J are TRBV7-2 and TRBJ2-1; 9 bases match TRBD2. The tail of the sequence fits TRBJ2-7 better, so the J call may be wrong. The CDR3 length is 16 residues. In germline, CDR1 is SGHTA, CDR2 FQGNSA.

Note on this clonotype: At one end the junction does not follow the germline gene, possibly because of a read error. This chain joins TRBV6-2 or TRBV6-3 and TRBJ2-6; D is possibly TRBD1 or TRBD2 (5 bases each). Per the germline V gene, CDR1 is MNHEY and CDR2 is SVGEGT. The CDR3 contains 16 residues. The CDR3 DNA sequence: TGTGCCAGCAGTTACTCAATCGGGGCTGGGGTCAACGTCCTGACTTTC. Amino acid sequence: CASSYSIGAGVNVLTF.

This clonotype came up a few times. The chain employs TRBV20-1 and TRBJ1-5; 7 nucleotides align to TRBD1. The germline CDR1 and CDR2 sequences are DFQATT and SNEGSKA (reference sequence). Trimming took 0 bases from V and 3 from J; bases not matched to a gene: 8. The CDR3 contains 16 residues. This CDR3 is CSARDREGAYNQPQHF. The CDR3 nucleotides are TGCAGTGCTAGAGATCGCGAGGGGGCTTACAATCAGCCCCAGCATTTT.

The chain recombines TRBV7-2 with TRBJ2-4; D is uncertain. Germline CDR1 is SGHTA and CDR2 is FQGNSA. The CDR3 consists of 14 residues. V lost 2 bases, J lost 3 bases, and 8 bases lay in between. The CDR3 region has the DNA TGTGCCAGCAGCTTAAACTGGGGCAAAAACATTCAGTACTTC. Protein sequence: CASSLNWGKNIQYF.

This chain uses TRBV7-2 with TRBJ2-1; D perhaps matches TRBD1 (8 bases). V lost 6 bases, J lost 6 bases, and 18 bases lay in between. The germline V gene has CDR1 SGHTA and CDR2 FQGNSA. The CDR3 consists of 15 residues. The DNA of the CDR3 is TGTGCCAGCAGGAAAGACAGGGGAGGGCGCAATGAGCAGTTCTTC. It yields the protein CASRKDRGGRNEQFF.

The chain couples TRBV20-1 to TRBJ2-3, with TRBD2 as a possible D gene (6 bases). The CDR3 consists of 18 residues. The V end was cut by 3 bases, the J end by 3 bases, with 25 bases between. CDR1 and CDR2 (germline): DFQATT, SNEGSKA (reference sequence). The CDR3 nucleotides are TGCAGTGCTAGTGGGGGTCCACAGCGGAGGGGAGCAACAGATACGCAGTATTTT. The encoded protein is CSASGGPQRRGATDTQYF.

This clonotype showed up just a few times. The rearrangement uses TRBV7-3 and TRBJ2-3; maybe TRBD2 (6 bases). V lost 5 bases and J 2 bases, leaving 14 bases between the germline ends. CDR1 SGHTA and CDR2 FQGTGA come from the germline V gene. The CDR3 runs 15 residues. CDR3 residues: CASSRSGTSTDTQYF. Written as DNA, the CDR3 is TGTGCCAGCAGCCGTTCCGGGACTTCCACAGATACGCAGTATTTT.

The V gene is TRBV7-9, the J gene TRBJ2-3, with 10 positions matching TRBD2. Trimming cost V 7 bases and J 2 bases; bases outside gene matches: 9. Looked up from germline, CDR1 is SEHNR and CDR2 is FQNEAQ (reference sequence). The CDR3 has 16 residues. The CDR3 DNA reads as TGTGCCAGCAACGTGTTACTAGCGGGGAACACAGATACGCAGTATTTT. Its protein is CASNVLLAGNTDTQYF.